This TCR beta chain is from a study of cytotoxic CD8 clonotypes in ibrutinib-treated CLL. Study information: Patients attained some 25 partial and 2 complete responses; at median around 67 months, about 15 remained remitted while about twelve progressed.

Study-level points and caveats: Higher clonality was seen at ibrutinib response and a return toward baseline at progression. Sampling times differed between sustained-remission and progressing patients.

Depths of 1 in 200,000 to 1 in 1 million T cells were the sequencing target. Profiling relied on immunoSEQ multiplex PCR, and the TCRdb table lists in-frame clones only, not all of them. Of over 95,000 clones detected, about 58% appear once; the ten largest clones hold 35% to 40%. Per germline, CDR1 GTSNPN and CDR2 SVGIG (reference sequence). Germline trimming cut 4 bases from V and 3 bases from J; bases unmatched to any gene: 8. The CDR3 is 15 residues long. This clone appeared once. No antigen is known for it. The sequence was obtained from a human donor with chronic lymphocytic leukemia. The chain has TRBV30 and TRBJ1-3, with 8 bases that match TRBD1. The starting material was PBMCs, obtained after 24 months of ibrutinib treatment. The CDR3 reads CAWISPGGGGNTIYF. CDR3 in DNA: TGTGCCTGGATCTCGCCAGGGGGCGGTGGAAACACCATATATTTT.